These 4 T cell receptor beta chains came from one sample sequenced in a study of shared clonotypes between healthy human individuals. The data were produced by immunoSEQ multiplex PCR, yet TCRdb's version contains in-frame clones alone and is incomplete. The table has about 1.1 million clones, 77% seen once. Material for sequencing was memory CD4+ T cells from PBMCs. Described subset: CD45RA-negative fraction. These receptors were taken from a man younger than 35 in good health. Some clones in this sample may be carry-over from other donors' samples.

V is TRBV5-8 and J is TRBJ2-7; 9 bases are shared with TRBD1. With V trimmed by 3 bases and J by 4 bases, 8 bases remained unmatched. The CDR3 is 15 amino acids. In germline, CDR1 is SGHTS, CDR2 YDEGEE. The CDR3 here is CASSYPGQGSYEQYF. The CDR3, as DNA: TGTGCCAGCAGCTACCCGGGACAGGGATCATACGAGCAGTACTTC.

Only one count was recorded for this clone. V is TRBV6-1 and J is TRBJ2-7; D tentatively reads TRBD1 or TRBD2 (5 bases each). Germline V gene sequence: CDR1 MNHNS, CDR2 SASEGT. Trimming removed 3 bases from V and 2 bases from J, with 20 bases in between. The CDR3 loop spans 17 amino acids. In nucleotides, the CDR3 is TGTGCCAGCAGTGAGCTGCTAGGGACGGTCGGGACCTACGAGCAGTACTTC. Residues: CASSELLGTVGTYEQYF.

The V and J genes are TRBV5-1 and TRBJ2-2; tentatively, D is TRBD1 (6 bases). CDR1 and CDR2 (germline): SGHRS, YFSETQ. V was trimmed by 0 bases and J by 5 bases, leaving 11 bases between them. CDR3 length equals 15 residues. CDR3 in amino acids: CASSLDPGVTGELFF. DNA for the CDR3: TGCGCCAGCAGCTTGGATCCAGGGGTAACCGGGGAGCTGTTTTTT.

The gene calls are TRBV15 and TRBJ2-1, with D unclear. The length of the CDR3 is 11 residues. V lost 3 bases, J lost 7 bases, and 4 bases lay in between. Germline CDR1 LNHNV, CDR2 YYDKDF (reference sequence). Here the CDR3 reads CATSSLNEQFF. CDR3 in DNA: TGTGCCACCAGCAGTCTTAATGAGCAGTTCTTC. The full variable domain, in which reference TRBV15 and TRBJ2-1 provide the parts outside the CDR3, is DAMVIQNPRYQVTQFGKPVTLSCSQTLNHNVMYWYQQKSSQAPKLLFHYYDKDFNNEADTPDNFQSRRPNTSFCFLDIRSPGLGDTAMYLCATSSLNEQFFGPGTRLTVL.